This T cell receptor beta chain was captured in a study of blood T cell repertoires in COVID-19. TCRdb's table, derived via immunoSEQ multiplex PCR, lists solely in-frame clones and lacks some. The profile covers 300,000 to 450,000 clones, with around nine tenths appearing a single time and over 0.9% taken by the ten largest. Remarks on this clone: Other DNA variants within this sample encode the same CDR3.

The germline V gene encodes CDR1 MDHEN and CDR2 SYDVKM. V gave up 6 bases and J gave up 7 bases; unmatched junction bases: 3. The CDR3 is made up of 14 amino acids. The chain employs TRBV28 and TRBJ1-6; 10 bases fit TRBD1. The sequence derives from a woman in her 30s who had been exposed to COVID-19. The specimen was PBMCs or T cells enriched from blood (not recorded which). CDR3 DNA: TGTGCCAGCAGCCTGGGACAGGGGAATTCACCCCTCCACTTT. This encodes CASSLGQGNSPLHF.